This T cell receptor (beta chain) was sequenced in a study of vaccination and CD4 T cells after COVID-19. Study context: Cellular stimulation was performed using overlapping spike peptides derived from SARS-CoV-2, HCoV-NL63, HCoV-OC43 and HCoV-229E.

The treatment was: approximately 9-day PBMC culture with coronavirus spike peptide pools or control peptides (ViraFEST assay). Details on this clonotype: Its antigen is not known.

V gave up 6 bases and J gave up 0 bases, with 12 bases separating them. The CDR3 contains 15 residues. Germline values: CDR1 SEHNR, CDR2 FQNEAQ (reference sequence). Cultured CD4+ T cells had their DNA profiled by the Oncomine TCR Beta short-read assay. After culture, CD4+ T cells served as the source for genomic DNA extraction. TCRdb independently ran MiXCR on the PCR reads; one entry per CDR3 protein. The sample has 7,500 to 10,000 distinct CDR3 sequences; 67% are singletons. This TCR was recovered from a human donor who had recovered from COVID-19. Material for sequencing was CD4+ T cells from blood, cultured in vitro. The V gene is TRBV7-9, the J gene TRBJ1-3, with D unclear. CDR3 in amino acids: CASRRTSPSGNTIYF. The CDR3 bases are TGTGCCAGCAGACGGACTTCCCCCTCTGGAAACACCATATATTTT.